Shown below are 15 T cell receptor beta chains from a single sample sequenced in a study of technical replicates of blood from a handful of donors. TCRdb keeps only in-frame clones here, not all; method: immunoSEQ multiplex PCR. Of 45,000 to 65,000 clones detected, around 96% appear once; the ten largest clones hold 3.1%. The specimen was PBMCs. These receptors came from a human donor in good health. Some clones in this sample may be carry-over from other donors' samples.

J is TRBJ2-2 and V is TRBV7-9, with 7 bases fitting TRBD2. Germline lookup yields CDR1 SEHNR and CDR2 FQNEAQ (reference sequence). The trim removed 1 base at V and 6 bases at J, leaving 5 bases unmatched. CDR3 size: 15 residues. CDR3: CASSLGGGGPGELFF. For the CDR3, the DNA is TGTGCCAGCAGCTTAGGAGGCGGGGGACCCGGGGAGCTGTTTTTT.

The chain combines TRBV7-9 with TRBJ2-6; 9 bases align to TRBD1. V was clipped by 2 bases and J by 3 bases; unmatched bases: 8. The CDR3 contains 18 residues. Germline V gene lookup returns CDR1 SEHNR and CDR2 FQNEAQ (reference sequence). CDR3 loop: CASSLSGTGMGGANVLTF. The CDR3 nucleotides read TGTGCCAGCAGCTTAAGTGGGACAGGGATGGGTGGGGCCAACGTCCTGACTTTC.

The genes are TRBV6-1 and TRBJ2-7; 10 bases map to TRBD1. The CDR3 runs to 12 residues. V was clipped by 5 bases and J by 6 bases; unmatched bases: 1. Per the germline V gene, CDR1 is MNHNS and CDR2 is SASEGT. The CDR3 DNA sequence: TGTGCCAGCAGTCGGGACAGGGGCGAGCAGTACTTC. This sequence encodes CASSRDRGEQYF.

This chain uses TRBV7-6 with TRBJ1-5, with 8 bases identical to TRBD1. V shed 5 bases, J shed 5 bases, and the junction held 17 bases outside the gene matches. CDR3 length: 18 amino acids. CDR1 is SGHVS and CDR2 is FNYEAQ in the germline V gene. CDR3 sequence (DNA): TGTGCCAGCAGCCCCCAACCCGGGACAGGAGCTCGATATCAGCCCCAGCATTTT. Residues: CASSPQPGTGARYQPQHF.

The chain combines TRBV7-9 with TRBJ1-2; D is uncertain. CDR1 and CDR2 (germline): SEHNR, FQNEAQ (reference sequence). The length of the CDR3 is 13 residues. V lost 1 base and J 6 bases, leaving 9 bases between the germline ends. For the CDR3, the DNA is TGTGCCAGCAGCTTAGTAAACCAGGATGGCTACACCTTC. As protein: CASSLVNQDGYTF. Using reference TRBV7-9 and TRBJ1-2 for the parts outside the CDR3, the full variable domain is DTGVSQNPRHKITKRGQNVTFRCDPISEHNRLYWYRQTLGQGPEFLTYFQNEAQLEKSRLLSDRFSAERPKGSFSTLEIQRTEQGDSAMYLCASSLVNQDGYTFGSGTRLTVV.

The V call is TRBV6-4, the J call TRBJ2-6; D gene unclear. V gave up 3 bases and J gave up 1 base, with 4 bases separating them. Germline assignment: CDR1 MRHNA and CDR2 SNTAGT. The CDR3 totals 14 residues. CDR3 residues: CASSERSGANVLTF. The CDR3 DNA reads TGTGCCAGCAGTGAACGGTCTGGGGCCAACGTCCTGACTTTC.

The chain carries TRBV10-3 and TRBJ1-1; 7 nucleotides agree with TRBD1. The CDR3 runs 14 residues. The germline V gene has CDR1 ENHRY and CDR2 SYGVKD. V was pared by 7 bases and J by 8 bases, with 13 bases of the junction left unmatched. The CDR3 sequence is CAINPGGILEEAFF. In nucleotides, the CDR3 is TGTGCCATCAACCCAGGGGGGATTTTGGAGGAAGCTTTCTTT.

The V gene is TRBV6-1, the J gene TRBJ1-2; TRBD1 matches 7 bases. The CDR3 extends over 15 amino acids. V trimming: 6 bases; J trimming: 1 base; junction bases outside the gene matches: 8. Germline CDR1 MNHNS, CDR2 SASEGT. The CDR3 loop is CASRSGQGVNYGYTF. CDR3 DNA sequence: TGTGCCAGCAGGTCGGGGCAGGGGGTTAACTATGGCTACACCTTC.

The gene calls are TRBV5-6 and TRBJ2-5, with 8 bases identical to TRBD1. J lost 5 bases, V lost 2 bases, and 8 bases had no gene match. This CDR3 comprises 15 residues. CDR1 SGHDT and CDR2 YYEEEE come from the germline V gene. Here the CDR3 reads CASSFRDRRDETQYF. Here the CDR3 DNA reads TGTGCCAGCAGCTTCCGGGACAGGCGGGATGAGACCCAGTACTTC. The whole variable domain, remainder taken from reference TRBV5-6 and TRBJ2-5, is DAGVTQSPTHLIKTRGQQVTLRCSPKSGHDTVSWYQQALGQGPQFIFQYYEEEERQRGNFPDRFSGHQFPNYSSELNVNALLLGDSALYLCASSFRDRRDETQYFGPGTRLLVL.

The chain joins TRBV5-5 to TRBJ1-1, with D unclear. V was clipped by 2 bases and J by 5 bases, with 10 bases between them. The germline V gene has CDR1 SGHKS and CDR2 YYEKEE (reference sequence). The CDR3 has 13 residues. In DNA, the CDR3 is TGTGCCAGCAGCTTTATAACAGATACTGAAGCTTTCTTT. This translates into CASSFITDTEAFF.

This rearrangement joins TRBV7-2 to TRBJ1-4; TRBD1 agrees at 10 bases. This CDR3 contains 16 residues. Germline CDR1 and CDR2: SGHTA and FQGNSA. J was trimmed by 8 bases and V by 3 bases; bases with no gene match: 9. CDR3: CASSLRQGAVGEKLFF. CDR3 nucleotide sequence: TGTGCCAGCAGCTTGCGACAGGGGGCCGTAGGAGAAAAACTGTTTTTT.

The V gene is TRBV5-4, the J gene TRBJ1-2, with D unclear. There are 15 residues in the CDR3. In germline, CDR1 is SGHNT, CDR2 YYREEE (reference sequence). Trimming pared 5 bases from V and 1 base from J, leaving 15 bases between. This CDR3 reads CASSFTPEVNYGYTF. The CDR3 region has the DNA TGTGCCAGCAGTTTCACTCCGGAGGTTAACTATGGCTACACCTTC.

The V call is TRBV6-5, the J call TRBJ1-2, with 7 positions matching TRBD1. In germline, CDR1 is MNHEY, CDR2 SVGAGI. Trimming removed 10 bases from V and 7 bases from J; junction bases left unmatched: 15. This CDR3 is 14 amino acids long. The CDR3 bases are TGTGCCACCCGGTACCCATTTCAGGGGGGTGGCTACACCTTC. It is translated as CATRYPFQGGGYTF.

The chain is built from TRBV5-4 and TRBJ2-5; tentative D call: TRBD2 (6 bases). Trimming shortened V by 4 bases and J by 9 bases, and 16 bases separated the two germline ends. This CDR3 spans 13 amino acids. Germline V lookup: CDR1 SGHNT, CDR2 YYREEE (reference sequence). CDR3 amino acids: CASSIGTPDPQYF. The CDR3 nucleotides read TGTGCCAGCAGCATAGGGACTCCAGATCCCCAGTACTTC.

This clone has just one count. V gene TRBV4-3 combines with J gene TRBJ1-1, with D uncertain. Germline V gene sequence: CDR1 LGHNA, CDR2 YSLEER. The CDR3 loop spans 14 amino acids. Trimming took 0 bases from V and 2 from J, leaving 7 bases between them. The CDR3 here is CASSQETGNTEAFF. CDR3 DNA sequence: TGCGCCAGCAGCCAAGAGACGGGAAACACTGAAGCTTTCTTT.